This passage covers 4 T cell receptor beta chains from one sample sequenced in a study of blood T cell repertoires in COVID-19. Sequencing was performed with immunoSEQ multiplex PCR; in TCRdb, only in-frame clones are kept and a portion is missing. Of 130,000 or so clones in the sample, roughly 72% were seen once. Specimen: peripheral blood. The origin of the receptors is a human donor in a cohort sampled during active COVID-19.

This rearrangement joins TRBV3-1 (or the pseudogene TRBV3-2) to TRBJ1-2; D perhaps matches TRBD1 (6 bases). The CDR3 is 14 amino acids. CDR1 and CDR2 (germline): LGHDT, YNNKEL (reference sequence). V lost 2 bases and J 6 bases, leaving 13 bases between the germline ends. The CDR3 nucleotides read TGTGCCAGCAGCCAAAAGGGGGGGCTGGATGGCTACACCTTC. This translates into CASSQKGGLDGYTF.

This sequence joins TRBV10-3 and TRBJ2-2, with D maybe TRBD2 (7 bases). This CDR3 region has 12 residues. From germline, CDR1 is ENHRY and CDR2 SYGVKD. Trimming removed 10 bases from V and 6 bases from J, with 12 bases in between. The CDR3 spells CATRGGAGELFF. The CDR3 DNA reads TGTGCCACCCGAGGGGGGGCCGGGGAGCTGTTTTTT.

The V call is TRBV2, the J call TRBJ1-1; no clear D gene. This CDR3 is 12 amino acids long. From germline, CDR1 is SNHLY and CDR2 FYNNEI. Trimming took 1 base from V and 11 from J, leaving 11 bases between them. The CDR3 loop reads CASSEEQTSAFF. The CDR3 DNA sequence: TGTGCCAGCAGTGAAGAACAGACGTCGGCTTTCTTT.

This chain joins TRBV30 and TRBJ1-2; 7 bases are a match to TRBD1. The CDR3 consists of 10 residues. The germline V gene has CDR1 GTSNPN and CDR2 SVGIG (reference sequence). CDR3 amino acids: CAQGRYGYTF. As DNA, the CDR3 is TGTGCACAGGGGCGCTATGGCTACACCTTC.